This is a list of T cell receptor beta chains from one sample in a study of blood T cells in healthy people across ages. TCRdb reprocessed the 5' RACE reads with MiXCR, giving one entry per CDR3 protein. The table shows about 670,000 distinct CDR3 sequences, with 40% to 65% occurring only once. Material for sequencing was blood. The receptors were sampled from an elderly woman in good health. CDR3s include the opening cysteine and the closing phenylalanine or tryptophan. The order of the fields is J gene, V gene, clone size, CDR3 length, D gene, CDR3 protein, CDR3 DNA. A D gene is named only where the DNA matches it firmly. Clone size is stated in some rows and not others, as once, few, many or a class when expanded.

J: TRBJ2-2; V: TRBV20-1; size: -; length: 14; D: TRBD1; CDR3: CSAREHRGPGELFF; DNA: TGCAGTGCTAGAGAGCACAGGGGGCCCGGGGAGCTGTTTTTT
J: TRBJ1-2; V: TRBV20-1; size: -; length: 12; D: -; CDR3: CSAHDRNYGYTF; DNA: TGCAGTGCTCATGACAGAAACTATGGCTACACCTTC
J: TRBJ1-5; V: TRBV12-3/TRBV12-4; size: many; length: 14; D: -; CDR3: CASSLGGNNQPQHF; DNA: TGTGCCAGCAGTTTAGGAGGGAACAATCAGCCCCAGCATTTT
J: TRBJ2-3; V: TRBV7-3; size: -; length: 15; D: -; CDR3: CASNLQVTQKDTQYF; DNA: TGTGCCAGCAACTTACAAGTGACTCAGAAAGATACGCAGTATTTT
J: TRBJ2-1; V: TRBV6-5; size: many; length: 15; D: TRBD1; CDR3: CASSSKQGVRNEQFF; DNA: TGTGCCAGCAGCTCGAAGCAGGGGGTGCGAAATGAGCAGTTCTTC
J: TRBJ2-7; V: TRBV30; size: many; length: 14; D: -; CDR3: CAWSVQPGSYEQYF; DNA: TGTGCCTGGAGTGTACAGCCGGGCTCCTACGAGCAGTACTTC
J: TRBJ2-3; V: TRBV12-3/TRBV12-4; size: -; length: 15; D: TRBD2; CDR3: CVSSLDRAGGDTQYF; DNA: TGTGTCAGCAGTTTGGACAGAGCGGGGGGAGATACGCAGTATTTT
J: TRBJ1-5; V: TRBV12-3/TRBV12-4; size: few; length: 14; D: -; CDR3: CASSFRARGQPQHF; DNA: TGTGCCAGCAGTTTCAGGGCTCGAGGTCAGCCCCAGCATTTT
J: TRBJ1-6; V: TRBV21-1; size: -; length: 14; D: -; CDR3: CASNPGHYNSPLHF; DNA: TGTGCCAGCAACCCGGGCCATTATAATTCACCCCTCCACTTT
J: TRBJ2-7; V: TRBV20-1; size: many; length: 13; D: -; CDR3: CSAREGTWNEQYF; DNA: TGCAGTGCTAGAGAAGGGACTTGGAACGAGCAGTACTTC
J: TRBJ2-5; V: TRBV28; size: -; length: 14; D: TRBD2; CDR3: CASRLQRGYNEQYF; DNA: TGTGCCAGCAGGCTCCAGCGGGGGTACAATGAGCAGTACTTC
J: TRBJ2-5; V: TRBV7-3; size: -; length: 13; D: -; CDR3: CASSLDYQETQYF; DNA: TGTGCCAGCAGCTTGGACTACCAAGAGACCCAGTACTTC
J: TRBJ2-5; V: TRBV7-7; size: many; length: 14; D: -; CDR3: CASSRTGLQETQYF; DNA: TGTGCTAGCAGCCGTACAGGGCTCCAAGAGACCCAGTACTTC
J: TRBJ2-3; V: TRBV6-4; size: -; length: 16; D: TRBD2; CDR3: CASSDSGGGATDTQYF; DNA: TGTGCCAGCAGTGACTCGGGCGGGGGGGCCACAGATACGCAGTATTTT
J: TRBJ1-1; V: TRBV29-1; size: -; length: 11; D: -; CDR3: CSVDGGAEAFF; DNA: TGCAGCGTTGATGGGGGCGCTGAAGCTTTCTTT
J: TRBJ2-2; V: TRBV20-1; size: few; length: 15; D: TRBD1; CDR3: CSARDRQGSTGELFF; DNA: TGCAGTGCTAGAGATCGACAGGGTTCCACCGGGGAGCTGTTTTTT
J: TRBJ2-3; V: TRBV12-5; size: -; length: 16; D: -; CDR3: CASGLGETASTDTQYF; DNA: TGTGCTAGTGGTTTGGGTGAGACAGCGAGCACAGATACGCAGTATTTT
J: TRBJ2-3; V: TRBV5-1; size: -; length: 14; D: -; CDR3: CASSSQRFTDTQYF; DNA: TGCGCCAGCAGCTCCCAACGCTTCACAGATACGCAGTATTTT